This T cell receptor (beta chain) was retrieved from a study of T cells after yellow fever vaccination. The CDR3 totals 14 residues. V was cut by 5 bases and J by 6 bases, with 14 bases left in between. Germline CDR1 is KGHDR and CDR2 is SFDVKD. This clonotype appeared a few times. TCRdb reprocessed the 5' RACE reads via MiXCR and lists one record per CDR3 protein. The data contain 250,000 to 400,000 distinct CDR3 sequences, about 4% of them seen just once; the ten biggest clones take up approximately 25%. This clonotype was obtained from a man aged 18-30 years who received the YFV17D yellow fever vaccine. This material consisted of PBMCs, taken 5 days after the yellow fever booster vaccination. The chain employs TRBV24-1 and TRBJ2-3, with D perhaps matching TRBD1 or TRBD2 (7 bases each). CDR3 loop: CATSVGGGQDTQYF. As DNA, the CDR3 is TGTGCCACCAGTGTTGGGGGGGGACAGGATACGCAGTATTTT.